This note documents a single TCR beta chain sequence. With random hexamers, about 0.5 to 1 ug RNA was reverse transcribed. From the immunoSEQ multiplex PCR reads, TCRdb called clonotypes with MiXCR, one entry per CDR3 protein. Found here are under 200,000 distinct CDR3 sequences, around 94% of them singletons; the top ten hold around 0.14%. These data belong to a study of CD8 T cells in Susac syndrome. This CDR3 has 17 amino acids. The J segment lost 4 bases and the V segment lost 3 bases, leaving 11 bases of the junction unmatched. The germline V gene encodes CDR1 DFQATT and CDR2 SNEGSKA (reference sequence).

Sample: CD4+ T cells from PBMCs. The sequence derives from a human donor in good health. V and J are TRBV20-1 and TRBJ2-3; TRBD1 aligns across 12 bases. The CDR3 region has the DNA TGCAGTGCTAGTTCCCGGGACAGGGGGCGAGTGGCAGATACGCAGTATTTT. This codes for CSASSRDRGRVADTQYF.